This T cell receptor (beta chain) was recovered during a study of spatial heterogeneity in lung cancer. Study-wide points: Counts that tracked tumor mutation counts were those of expanded intratumoral alpha and beta TCRs.

Time point noted: sample taken at primary tumor resection. The sequenced material consisted of unsorted whole RNA from tumor, nontumor lung or frozen PBMC. TCRdb analysed the 5' RACE reads with MiXCR anew, one entry per CDR3 protein. The sample includes roughly 23,000 distinct CDR3 sequences, about 4.5% seen only once; the top ten take around 9%. CDR1 is SQVTM and CDR2 is ANQGSEA in the germline V gene. The CDR3 spans 13 residues. J was trimmed by 3 bases and V by 4 bases; bases with no gene match: 3. In this sample, this clonotype turned up many times. Its antigen is undetermined. The starting material was lung tumor tissue, obtained at surgery. J is TRBJ2-7 and V is TRBV29-1, with 10 bases lining up with TRBD2. This TCR was recovered from a male donor with early-stage non-small cell lung cancer. The CDR3 nucleotides are TGCAGCGTTGCCCGACTAGCGGGCTACGAGCAGTACTTC. Encoded protein: CSVARLAGYEQYF.